The source of this TCR beta chain is a study of T cell responses to AZD1222 COVID-19 vaccine. Worth noting for this clone: The antigen is unknown. One end of the junction does not line up with germline, which may come from a read error.

Profiling relied on immunoSEQ multiplex PCR, and the TCRdb table lists in-frame clones only, not all of them. The sample lists 130,000 or so clones; around 91% were seen once. CDR1 LNHDA and CDR2 SQIVND come from the germline V gene (reference sequence). The CDR3 is 15 residues long. General study results and limits: Regions 160-218 and 743-854 held dominance among vaccine-associated CD4 TCRs, which spanned spike.

The chain joins TRBV19 to TRBJ2-5; 8 bases are a match to TRBD1. The origin of this receptor is an adult in good health. Sequencing used peripheral blood, obtained on day 0 of AZD1222 vaccination. The CDR3 protein is CASSLDRDRQETQYF. In DNA form, the CDR3 reads TGTGCCAGTAGTTTAGACCGGGACAGGCAAGAGACCCAGTACTTC.